This entry lists 21 T cell receptor beta chains sequenced from one sample in a study of T-cell reconstitution after alpha-beta-depleted transplantation in children. TCRbeta library preparation incorporated unique molecular identifiers. A single record per CDR3 protein comes from TCRdb applying MiXCR to the PCR reads. The sample includes around 370,000 distinct CDR3 sequences, 10% of them seen just once. This material consisted of PBMCs from the stem cell graft donor, taken from the stem cell graft. Receptors were obtained from a human donor who donated a stem cell graft to a child with acute lymphoblastic leukemia.

There are a few counts of this clonotype. V and J are TRBV12-3 or TRBV12-4 and TRBJ2-1, with D perhaps assigned TRBD1 or TRBD2 (6 bases each). Trimming left V 5 bases short and J 2 bases short, with 19 bases between. The CDR3 totals 17 residues. CDR3: CASSAPRGRRAYNEQFF. Written as DNA, the CDR3 is TGTGCCAGCAGTGCCCCTCGGGGGCGCAGGGCCTACAATGAGCAGTTCTTC.

The chain links TRBV12-3 or TRBV12-4 to TRBJ2-7; possibly TRBD2 for D (7 bases). The CDR3 runs 14 residues. V shed 3 bases and J shed 4 bases, with 13 bases lying between them. CDR3 DNA sequence: TGTGCCAGCAGTTTTGGCAGGGGAGGGTACGAGCAGTACTTC. Amino acids: CASSFGRGGYEQYF.

This sequence joins TRBV5-1 and TRBJ2-7; D is uncertain. Looked up from germline, CDR1 is SGHRS and CDR2 is YFSETQ. Trimming pared 4 bases from V and 0 bases from J, leaving 14 bases between. The CDR3 totals 15 residues. The CDR3 sequence is CASSPPQVSSYEQYF. The CDR3 DNA reads as TGCGCCAGCAGCCCTCCCCAGGTTAGCTCCTACGAGCAGTACTTC.

This clonotype has only one observation. V and J are TRBV4-2 and TRBJ2-1, with 7 bases that match TRBD2. Germline V gives CDR1 LGHNA, CDR2 YNFKEQ. After removal of 2 bases from V and 4 bases from J, the junction contained 17 bases not matched to a gene. The CDR3 is 19 residues long. The CDR3 spells CASSQPDSGTTLGYNEQFF. CDR3 DNA: TGTGCCAGCAGCCAACCGGACTCCGGGACTACCCTAGGATACAATGAGCAGTTCTTC.

This clonotype was detected a few times. This chain connects TRBV15 to TRBJ2-7, with TRBD2 identical over 16 bases. The CDR3 runs 22 residues. CDR1 is LNHNV, CDR2 YYDKDF, per germline (reference sequence). V lost 0 bases to trimming and J lost 7 bases; unmatched junction nucleotides: 21. The CDR3 DNA sequence: TGTGCCACCAGCAGAGATAAAACGGGGACTAGCGGGAGGGCCTATCGGATCTGGGAGCAGTACTTC. It codes for CATSRDKTGTSGRAYRIWEQYF.

This clonotype was observed many times. The chain is built from TRBV20-1 and TRBJ1-5, with 7 bases lining up with TRBD1. V lost 6 bases and J lost 0; bases outside the gene matches: 5. Germline values: CDR1 DFQATT, CDR2 SNEGSKA (reference sequence). The CDR3 sequence is 14 residues long. The DNA for the CDR3 is TGCAGTGCCAAACAGGGGAATAGCAATCAGCCCCAGCATTTT. Protein product: CSAKQGNSNQPQHF.

In this sample, this clonotype turned up a few times. J is TRBJ2-7 and V is TRBV9, with 9 bases matching TRBD2. The CDR3 is 15 amino acids. The trim removed 3 bases at V and 6 bases at J, leaving 10 bases unmatched. Germline-derived CDR1 and CDR2 are SGDLS and YYNGEE. CDR3 loop: CASSARLAEPTEQYF. The CDR3 DNA reads as TGTGCCAGCAGCGCCCGACTAGCGGAACCTACCGAGCAGTACTTC.

DNA for the CDR3: TGTGCCACCGGTCAGGATAATGAAAAACTGTTTTTT. Protein: CATGQDNEKLFF. The chain recombines TRBV15 with TRBJ1-4; D is ambiguous. This CDR3 has 12 amino acids. V lost 8 bases, J lost 4 bases, and 8 bases lay in between. Germline V gene lookup returns CDR1 LNHNV and CDR2 YYDKDF (reference sequence).

This clonotype was seen just once. The chain is built from TRBV11-2 and TRBJ2-1, with 11 bases matching TRBD2. Germline CDR1 reads SGHAT; CDR2 reads FQNNGV. V was clipped by 3 bases and J by 4 bases; unmatched bases: 5. The CDR3 runs to 16 residues. This chain's CDR3 is CASSFPGLAEYNEQFF. CDR3 nucleotides: TGTGCCAGCAGCTTCCCGGGACTAGCGGAATACAATGAGCAGTTCTTC.

This chain connects TRBV4-2 to TRBJ2-2, with no clear D. V was clipped by 1 base and J by 9 bases, with 15 bases between them. The CDR3 is 15 residues long. Germline V gene lookup returns CDR1 LGHNA and CDR2 YNFKEQ. CDR3 sequence (DNA): TGTGCCAGCAGCCAAGGAGTTCGGCTACACCGGGAGCTGTTTTTT. It codes for CASSQGVRLHRELFF.

This clonotype was detected only a few times. The rearrangement uses TRBV12-3 or TRBV12-4 and TRBJ2-4; 7 bases are shared with TRBD2. Trimming removed 1 base from V and 9 bases from J; junction bases left unmatched: 6. The CDR3 loop spans 14 amino acids. The CDR3 spells CASSLGREVRIQYF. CDR3 DNA: TGTGCCAGCAGTTTAGGACGGGAGGTTCGCATTCAGTACTTC.

This clonotype was seen only a few times. The genes are TRBV7-9 and TRBJ2-3, with 10 bases identical to TRBD2. The junction had 7 bases not matched to a gene; V was cut back by 5 bases and J by 5 bases. Germline V gene data show CDR1 as SEHNR and CDR2 as FQNEAQ (reference sequence). The CDR3 is 15 residues long. DNA of the CDR3: TGTGCCAGCAGCACATCTAGCGGGAGTAAAGATACGCAGTATTTT. The encoded protein is CASSTSSGSKDTQYF.

Only a few counts were recorded for this clonotype. V is TRBV28 and J is TRBJ1-6, with TRBD1 as a possible D gene (5 bases). The CDR3 totals 13 residues. The V gene's germline CDR1 is MDHEN and CDR2 SYDVKM. V was pared by 11 bases and J by 8 bases, with 16 bases between. The CDR3 is CAVPDTRDSPLHF. The CDR3 DNA reads as TGTGCCGTTCCGGACACAAGGGATTCACCCCTCCACTTT.

This clonotype was counted between two and nine times. In DNA form, the CDR3 reads TGTGCCAGCAGTCCACGAAAACTAGGCTTCTACGAGCAGTACTTC. The encoded protein is CASSPRKLGFYEQYF. This chain connects TRBV6-1 to TRBJ2-7, with TRBD2 as a possible D gene (5 bases). V lost 5 bases and J 3 bases, leaving 17 bases between the germline ends. Per germline, CDR1 MNHNS and CDR2 SASEGT. This CDR3 is 15 amino acids long.

At least ten counts were recorded for this clonotype. The chain joins TRBV5-6 to TRBJ2-7, with TRBD2 matching over 12 bases. The CDR3 covers 17 residues. Germline assignment: CDR1 SGHDT and CDR2 YYEEEE. V trimming: 4 bases; J trimming: 3 bases; junction bases outside the gene matches: 11. CDR3 amino acids: CASSPAGLAGPFYEQYF. The CDR3 coding sequence is TGTGCCAGCAGCCCGGCGGGACTAGCGGGTCCTTTCTACGAGCAGTACTTC.

This chain joins TRBV10-3 and TRBJ2-7, with D possibly being TRBD2 (8 bases). The CDR3 consists of 15 residues. V was cut by 3 bases and J by 0 bases, with 12 bases left in between. Germline assignment: CDR1 ENHRY and CDR2 SYGVKD. CDR3 nucleotide sequence: TGTGCCATCAGTGACGGGAGGGACAGCTCCTACGAGCAGTACTTC. It encodes CAISDGRDSSYEQYF.

This clonotype has at least ten counts. The J gene is TRBJ2-7, the V gene TRBV12-3 or TRBV12-4, with 7 bases that match TRBD2. V gave up 3 bases and J gave up 6 bases; unmatched junction bases: 5. There are 13 residues in the CDR3. CDR3 DNA sequence: TGTGCCAGCAGTTTGGGAGGGAAGGGCGAGCAGTACTTC. Translation gives CASSLGGKGEQYF.

This clonotype was counted between two and nine times. The V call is TRBV21-1, the J call TRBJ2-5; the table's D call TRBD2 went unverified against the DNA. TRBV21-1 counts as a pseudogene. CDR3 length equals 16 residues. The CDR3 sequence: CASSKDGTGLQETQYF. In DNA, the CDR3 is TGTGCCAGCAGCAAAGATGGCACAGGACTACAAGAGACCCAGTACTTC.

The sample holds a few counts of this clonotype. V gene TRBV6-1 combines with J gene TRBJ2-1; 13 bases fit TRBD2. After removal of 6 bases from V and 0 bases from J, the junction contained 11 bases not matched to a gene. Germline V gene lookup returns CDR1 MNHNS and CDR2 SASEGT. This CDR3 has 19 amino acids. The DNA for the CDR3 is TGTGCCAGCAGCCTAGGACTAGCGGGAGAAATGAGCTCCTACAATGAGCAGTTCTTC. It yields the protein CASSLGLAGEMSSYNEQFF.

The table lists this clonotype with a few counts. The V call is TRBV11-2, the J call TRBJ2-7, with D possibly TRBD2 on 5 matching bases. CDR3 length: 16 amino acids. Germline V lookup: CDR1 SGHAT, CDR2 FQNNGV. V gave up 5 bases and J gave up 7 bases, with 24 bases separating them. The CDR3 here is CASSPRGIQGPSEQYF. CDR3 nucleotides: TGTGCCAGCAGCCCAAGAGGGATCCAAGGACCCAGTGAGCAGTACTTC.

There are a few counts of this clonotype. The rearrangement joins TRBV7-9 to TRBJ2-1; D possibly matches TRBD1 or TRBD2 (5 bases each). V gave up 5 bases and J gave up 6 bases, with 14 bases separating them. The CDR3 is made up of 14 amino acids. CDR1 SEHNR and CDR2 FQNEAQ come from the germline V gene (reference sequence). The CDR3 DNA follows: TGTGCCAGCAGCCCAGTTCGGGGCATCAATGAGCAGTTCTTC. It specifies CASSPVRGINEQFF. The full variable domain, in which reference TRBV7-9 and TRBJ2-1 provide the parts outside the CDR3, is DTGVSQNPRHKITKRGQNVTFRCDPISEHNRLYWYRQTLGQGPEFLTYFQNEAQLEKSRLLSDRFSAERPKGSFSTLEIQRTEQGDSAMYLCASSPVRGINEQFFGPGTRLTVL.